Given below is one T cell receptor (beta chain) in context. Sample-barcoded 5' priming and a J-beta primer mix drove a second PCR of about 7 to 12 cycles. TCRdb ran MiXCR on the 5' RACE reads and lists one entry per CDR3 protein. The sample lists about 900,000 distinct CDR3 sequences, around 48% occurring once. The source of the sample is a study of blood T cells in healthy people across ages. The receptor comes from a man between 25 and 39 years old in good health. Material for sequencing was blood.

The CDR3 sequence: CASSEGERQPQHF. The DNA for the CDR3 is TGTGCCAGCAGTGAAGGGGAGCGGCAGCCCCAGCATTTT. The rearrangement links TRBV6-1 to TRBJ1-5; D gene uncertain. The CDR3 consists of 13 residues. Germline V lookup: CDR1 MNHNS, CDR2 SASEGT. V was cut by 1 base and J by 7 bases, with 8 bases left in between.